The present TCR beta chain was sequenced within a study of blood T cell repertoires in COVID-19 (dated by TCRdb to the early 2020s). As for the study more broadly: Collaborator samples came from the United States, Italy and Spain and covered acute and convalescent phases of COVID-19. Deeply sampled blood TCRbeta repertoires from subjects exposed to, actively infected with, or recovered from COVID-19 were included in the dataset. The prospective study material was composed of cDNA or gDNA derived from T cells, B-cell-depleted T cells, or PBMCs. The repertoires were released in a freely available public database intended as a resource for research on the immune response to SARS-CoV-2. Sample metadata almost always included a de-identified subject ID, COVID-19 status, age in years and sex. Where available, HLA class I and class II types were obtained from metadata supplied by the sample provider rather than from assay-based typing. The samples were drawn from the first 160 participants of the ongoing ImmuneRACE study and from roughly 1,300 subjects provided by 6 global collaborators. Here is what the overall study found, with its caveats: The amount of clinical and demographic metadata varied by source and participant and was provided uncurated.

This clone was counted a single time. It lacks a known antigen. No qualities accompany the bases; no much larger clone lies one base away. TCRbeta CDR3 regions were amplified from genomic DNA by means of the immunoSEQ Assay, a bias-controlled multiplex PCR. Processing in the source paper ran as follows. The number of nucleated cells in each sample was estimated by amplification of reference gene primers within the assay. To quantify the absolute abundance of each unique TCRbeta CDR3 rearrangement, sequence reads were collapsed and filtered. For each sample, productive Simpson clonality was calculated as the square root of Simpson's diversity index across productive rearrangements. TCRdb took over this immuneACCESS table, retaining in-frame rearrangements with V and J assigned. Such tables are incomplete; in checked studies, under half of the missing clones stem from an unresolved V gene, and the remainder is unexplained. That table furnishes V, J and clone size, whereas the DNA furnished D and trimming. The sample includes roughly 150,000 clones, with around four fifths observed a single time. The ten largest clones capture 6.2% of the sample.

Participants in the prospective study were enrolled through a virtual design, were aged roughly 18 to 100 years, and lived in 24 United States geographic areas. In the prospective study, participants were assigned to cohorts based on the clinical history participants reported in a screening survey and a study questionnaire. Recovered participants in ImmuneRACE Cohort 3 were defined by two consecutive negative NP/OP PCR tests, clearance by a healthcare professional, or resolution of symptoms. In the prospective study, whole blood, serum and a nasopharyngeal or oropharyngeal swab were collected from each participant by mobile phlebotomists. Additional blood draws and questionnaires over a roughly two-month period could optionally be provided by prospective study participants. Prospective study blood samples were shipped either frozen or at room temperature before DNA extraction. The receptor was derived from a woman in her forties who had recovered from COVID-19. Input material: PBMCs or T cells enriched from blood (not recorded which).

The nucleotide sequence is given as TGTGCCAGCAGCCGCAGGGGATCCGGAAACACCATATATTTT. This yields the protein CASSRRGSGNTIYF. Here the chain combines TRBV7-2 and TRBJ1-3; possibly the D gene is TRBD1, per 6 matching bases. V is reduced by 5 bases and J by 4 bases, leaving a spacing of 12 bases between them. CDR1 is given as SGHTA and CDR2 as FQGNSA, both from the germline V gene. The CDR3 contains 14 residues, cysteine and phenylalanine counted. Left in the record is the CDR3 DNA by itself, 42 bases read in frame from the first base.